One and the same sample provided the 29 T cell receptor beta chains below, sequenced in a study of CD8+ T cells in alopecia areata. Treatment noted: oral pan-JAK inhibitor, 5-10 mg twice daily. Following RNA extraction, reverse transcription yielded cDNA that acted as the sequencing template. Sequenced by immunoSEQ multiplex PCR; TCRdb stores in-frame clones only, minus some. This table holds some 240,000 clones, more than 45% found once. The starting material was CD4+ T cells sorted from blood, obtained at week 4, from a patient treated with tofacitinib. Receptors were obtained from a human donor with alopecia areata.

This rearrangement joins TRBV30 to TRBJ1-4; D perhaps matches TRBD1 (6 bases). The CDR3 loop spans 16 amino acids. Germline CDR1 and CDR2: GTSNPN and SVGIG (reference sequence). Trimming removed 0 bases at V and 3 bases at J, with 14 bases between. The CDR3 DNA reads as TGTGCCTGGAGTGTAGGGGGACCAGGAGCTAATGAAAAACTGTTTTTT. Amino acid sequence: CAWSVGGPGANEKLFF. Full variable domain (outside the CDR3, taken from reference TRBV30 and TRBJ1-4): SQTIHQWPATLVQPVGSPLSLECTVEGTSNPNLYWYRQAAGRGLQLLFYSVGIGQISSEVPQNLSASRPQDRQFILSSKKLLLSDSGFYLCAWSVGGPGANEKLFFGSGTQLSVL.

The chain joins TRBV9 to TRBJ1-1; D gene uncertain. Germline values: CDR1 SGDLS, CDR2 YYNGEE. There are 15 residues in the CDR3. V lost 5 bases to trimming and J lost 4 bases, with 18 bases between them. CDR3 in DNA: TGTGCCAGCAGTCCCAGGTGGGGAGGGAGCACTGAAGCTTTCTTT. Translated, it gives CASSPRWGGSTEAFF.

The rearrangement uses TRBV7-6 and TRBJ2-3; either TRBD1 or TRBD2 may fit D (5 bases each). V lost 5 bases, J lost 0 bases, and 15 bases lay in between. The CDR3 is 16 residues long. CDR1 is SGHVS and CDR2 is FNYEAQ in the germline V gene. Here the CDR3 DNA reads TGTGCCAGCAGCCAAACCGGGACGATGAGCACAGATACGCAGTATTTT. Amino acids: CASSQTGTMSTDTQYF.

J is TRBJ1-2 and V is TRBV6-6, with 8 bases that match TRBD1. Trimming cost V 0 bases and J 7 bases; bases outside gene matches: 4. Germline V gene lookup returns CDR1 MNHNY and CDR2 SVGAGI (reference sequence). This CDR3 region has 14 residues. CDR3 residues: CASSYSSGGGGYTF. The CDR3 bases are TGTGCCAGCAGTTACTCGTCAGGGGGCGGTGGCTACACCTTC.

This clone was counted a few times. The CDR3 loop is CASSRGQNEQFF. CDR3 sequence (DNA): TGTGCCAGCAGCCGCGGACAGAATGAGCAGTTCTTC. The chain combines TRBV6-1 with TRBJ2-1; possibly TRBD1 for D (6 bases). V lost 6 bases and J 7 bases, leaving 10 bases between the germline ends. The CDR3 covers 12 residues. CDR1 is MNHNS and CDR2 is SASEGT in the germline V gene.

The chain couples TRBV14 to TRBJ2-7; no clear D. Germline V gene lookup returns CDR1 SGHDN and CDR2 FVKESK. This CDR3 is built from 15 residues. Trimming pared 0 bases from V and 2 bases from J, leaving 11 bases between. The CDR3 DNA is TGTGCCAGCAGCCAAGACCAAAGGTTCCCCTACGAGCAGTACTTC. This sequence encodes CASSQDQRFPYEQYF.

CDR3 in amino acids: CSVERSRGGEQYF. The CDR3 DNA reads as TGCAGCGTTGAGCGGAGTAGGGGCGGCGAGCAGTACTTC. This chain connects TRBV29-1 to TRBJ2-7, with a possible D match to TRBD1 (5 bases). Germline CDR1 reads SQVTM; CDR2 reads ANQGSEA. Between the trimmed V and J ends, which lost 3 bases and 6 bases, there was a span of 15 bases. The CDR3 sequence is 13 residues long.

CDR3 sequence: CASSQRQVLSVFGYTF. CDR3 nucleotides: TGTGCCAGCAGCCAGAGACAGGTCCTTAGTGTATTCGGCTACACCTTC. V is TRBV7-2 and J is TRBJ1-2; D may be TRBD1 (6 bases). CDR1 is SGHTA, CDR2 FQGNSA, per germline. The CDR3 covers 16 residues. Trimming took 5 bases from V and 8 from J, leaving 24 bases between them.

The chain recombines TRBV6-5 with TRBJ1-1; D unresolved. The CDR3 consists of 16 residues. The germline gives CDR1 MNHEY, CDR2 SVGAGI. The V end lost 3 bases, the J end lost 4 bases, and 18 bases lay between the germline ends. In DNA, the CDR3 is TGTGCCAGCAGTTATGTTCCCTTAGCTGTTGGCACTGAAGCTTTCTTT. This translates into CASSYVPLAVGTEAFF.

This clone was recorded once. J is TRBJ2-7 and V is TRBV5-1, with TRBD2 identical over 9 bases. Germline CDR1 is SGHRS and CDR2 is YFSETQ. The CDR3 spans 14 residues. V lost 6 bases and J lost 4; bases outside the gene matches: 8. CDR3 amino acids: CASTAGGPSYEQYF. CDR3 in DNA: TGCGCCAGCACTGCGGGGGGGCCTTCTTACGAGCAGTACTTC.

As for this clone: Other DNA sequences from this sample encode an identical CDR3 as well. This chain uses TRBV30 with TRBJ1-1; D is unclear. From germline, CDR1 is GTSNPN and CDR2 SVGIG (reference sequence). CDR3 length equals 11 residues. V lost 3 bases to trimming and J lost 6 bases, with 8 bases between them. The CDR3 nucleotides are TGTGCCTGGAGCCTAAACTCTGAAGCTTTCTTT. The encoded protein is CAWSLNSEAFF.

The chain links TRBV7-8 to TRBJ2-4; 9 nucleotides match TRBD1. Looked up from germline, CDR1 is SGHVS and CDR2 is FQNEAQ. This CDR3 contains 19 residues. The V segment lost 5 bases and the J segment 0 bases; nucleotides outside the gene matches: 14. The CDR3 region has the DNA TGTGCCAGCAGCAAGCGGACAGGGGAAGGCACACTAGCCAAAAACATTCAGTACTTC. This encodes CASSKRTGEGTLAKNIQYF.

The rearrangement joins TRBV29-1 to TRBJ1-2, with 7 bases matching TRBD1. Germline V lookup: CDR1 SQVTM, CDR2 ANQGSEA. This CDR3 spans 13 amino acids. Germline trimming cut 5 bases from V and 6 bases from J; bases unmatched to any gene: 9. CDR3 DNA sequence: TGCAGCGTTACCTCGACAGGGAGGGATGGCTACACCTTC. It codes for CSVTSTGRDGYTF.

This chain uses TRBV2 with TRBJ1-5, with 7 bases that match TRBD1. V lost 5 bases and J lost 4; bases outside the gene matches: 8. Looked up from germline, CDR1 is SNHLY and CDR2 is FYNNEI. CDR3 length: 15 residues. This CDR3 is CASSLPGTVNQPQHF. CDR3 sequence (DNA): TGTGCCAGCAGTCTCCCCGGGACAGTAAATCAGCCCCAGCATTTT.

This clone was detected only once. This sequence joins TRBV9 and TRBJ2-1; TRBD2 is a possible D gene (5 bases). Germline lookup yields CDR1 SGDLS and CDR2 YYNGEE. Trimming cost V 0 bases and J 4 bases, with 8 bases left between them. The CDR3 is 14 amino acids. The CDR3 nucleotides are TGTGCCAGCAGCGTAGCACGGACTTACAATGAGCAGTTCTTC. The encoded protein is CASSVARTYNEQFF. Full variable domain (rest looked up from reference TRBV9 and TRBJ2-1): DSGVTQTPKHLITATGQRVTLRCSPRSGDLSVYWYQQSLDQGLQFLIQYYNGEERAKGNILERFSAQQFPDLHSELNLSSLELGDSALYFCASSVARTYNEQFFGPGTRLTVL.

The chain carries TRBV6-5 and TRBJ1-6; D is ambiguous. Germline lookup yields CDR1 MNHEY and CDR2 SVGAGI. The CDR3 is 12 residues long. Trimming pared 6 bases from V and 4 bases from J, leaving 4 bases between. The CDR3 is CASSQYNSPLHF. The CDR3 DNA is TGTGCCAGCAGCCAGTATAATTCACCCCTCCACTTT.

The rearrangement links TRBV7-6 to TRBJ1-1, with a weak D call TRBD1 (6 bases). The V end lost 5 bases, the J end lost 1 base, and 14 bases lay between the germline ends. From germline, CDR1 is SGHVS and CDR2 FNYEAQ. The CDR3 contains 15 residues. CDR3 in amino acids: CASSARRQENTEAFF. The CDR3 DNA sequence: TGTGCCAGCAGCGCCCGCCGACAGGAGAACACTGAAGCTTTCTTT.

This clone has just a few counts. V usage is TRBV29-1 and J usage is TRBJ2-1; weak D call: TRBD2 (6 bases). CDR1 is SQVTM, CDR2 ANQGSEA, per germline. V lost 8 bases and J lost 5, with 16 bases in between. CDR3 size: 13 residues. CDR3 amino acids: CSPRRASDNEQFF. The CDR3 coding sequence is TGCAGCCCCAGACGGGCTAGCGACAATGAGCAGTTCTTC.

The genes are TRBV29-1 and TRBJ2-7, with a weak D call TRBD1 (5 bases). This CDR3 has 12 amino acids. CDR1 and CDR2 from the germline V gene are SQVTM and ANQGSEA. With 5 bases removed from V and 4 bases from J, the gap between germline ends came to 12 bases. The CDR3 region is CSVQGYSYEQYF. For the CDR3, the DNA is TGCAGCGTTCAGGGCTACTCATACGAGCAGTACTTC.

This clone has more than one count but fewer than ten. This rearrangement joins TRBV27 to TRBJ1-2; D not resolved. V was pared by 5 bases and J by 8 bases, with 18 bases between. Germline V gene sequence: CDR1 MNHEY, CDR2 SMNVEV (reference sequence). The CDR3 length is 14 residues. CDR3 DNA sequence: TGTGCCAGCAGTCCCACGACCCTCCTGGAGGGCTACACCTTC. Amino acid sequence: CASSPTTLLEGYTF.

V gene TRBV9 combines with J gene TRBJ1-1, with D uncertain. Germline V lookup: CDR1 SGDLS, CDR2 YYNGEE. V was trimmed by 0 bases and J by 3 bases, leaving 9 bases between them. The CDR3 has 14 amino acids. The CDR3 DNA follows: TGTGCCAGCAGCGTAGCTATTGCGGACACTGAAGCTTTCTTT. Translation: CASSVAIADTEAFF.

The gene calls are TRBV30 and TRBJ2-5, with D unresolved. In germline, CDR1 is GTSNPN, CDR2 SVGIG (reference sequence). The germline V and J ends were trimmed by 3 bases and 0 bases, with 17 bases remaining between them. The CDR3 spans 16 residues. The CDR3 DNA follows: TGTGCCTGGAGCCAAGCCAAGACTGAGTACCAAGAGACCCAGTACTTC. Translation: CAWSQAKTEYQETQYF.

CDR3 sequence: CSVFDTGTTDTQYF. The CDR3 DNA reads as TGCAGCGTTTTCGACACAGGAACCACAGATACGCAGTATTTT. The V call is TRBV29-1, the J call TRBJ2-3; D possibly corresponds to TRBD1 (5 bases). CDR1 is SQVTM, CDR2 ANQGSEA, per germline. Trimming took off 5 bases at V and 2 bases at J, with 14 bases between the two ends. The CDR3 covers 14 residues.

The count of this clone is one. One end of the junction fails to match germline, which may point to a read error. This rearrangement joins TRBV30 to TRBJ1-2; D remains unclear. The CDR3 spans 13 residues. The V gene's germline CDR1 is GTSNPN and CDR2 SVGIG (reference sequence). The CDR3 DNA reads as TGTTCCTGGAGTGGGCAGGACGACTATGGCTACACCTTC. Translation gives CSWSGQDDYGYTF.

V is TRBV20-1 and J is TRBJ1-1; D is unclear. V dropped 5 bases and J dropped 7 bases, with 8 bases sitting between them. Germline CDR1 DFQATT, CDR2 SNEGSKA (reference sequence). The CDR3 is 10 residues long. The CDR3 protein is CSASQLEAFF. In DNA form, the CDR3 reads TGCAGTGCTTCCCAGCTTGAAGCTTTCTTT.

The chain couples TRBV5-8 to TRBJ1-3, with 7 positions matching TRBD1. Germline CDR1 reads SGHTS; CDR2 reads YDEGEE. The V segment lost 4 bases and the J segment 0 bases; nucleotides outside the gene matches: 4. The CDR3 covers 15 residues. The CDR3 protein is CASSLGQLSGNTIYF. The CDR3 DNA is TGTGCCAGCAGCCTGGGACAGCTCTCTGGAAACACCATATATTTT.

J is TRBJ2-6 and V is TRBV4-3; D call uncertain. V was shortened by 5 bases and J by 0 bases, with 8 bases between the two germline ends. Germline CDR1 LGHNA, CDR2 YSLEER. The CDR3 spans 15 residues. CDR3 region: CASSMTVSGANVLTF. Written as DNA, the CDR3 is TGCGCCAGCAGCATGACGGTCTCTGGGGCCAACGTCCTGACTTTC.

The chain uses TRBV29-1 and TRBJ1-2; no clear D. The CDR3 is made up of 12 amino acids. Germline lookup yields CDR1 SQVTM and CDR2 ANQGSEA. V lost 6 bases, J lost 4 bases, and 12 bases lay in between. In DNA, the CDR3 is TGCAGCGTCGAAATGGGTTTCTATGGCTACACCTTC. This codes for CSVEMGFYGYTF.

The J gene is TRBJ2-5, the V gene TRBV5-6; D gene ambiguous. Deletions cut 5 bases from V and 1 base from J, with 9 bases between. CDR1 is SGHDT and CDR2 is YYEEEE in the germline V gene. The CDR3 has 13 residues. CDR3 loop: CASRSGFQETQYF. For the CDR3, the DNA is TGTGCCAGCAGAAGTGGATTCCAAGAGACCCAGTACTTC.